The present entry profiles one T cell receptor (beta chain) with its context. Its specificity is unknown. The PCR made use of 60 Vbeta and 13 Jbeta primers. TCRdb's table, derived via immunoSEQ multiplex PCR, lists solely in-frame clones and lacks some. Seen in this sample are 130,000 or so clones; the ten most common clones hold less than 2.5%. This entry is derived from a study of cytomegalovirus exposure and HLA in healthy donors. Across the whole study: There were approximately 400 genotyped donors. Of these, 75% to 85% fell in the genetic ancestry cluster associated with self-reported Caucasian donors.

Study-wide points: The authors listed some 160 TCR beta chains as cytomegalovirus-associated. Later analysis identified a missense DCLRE1C variant that was linked to TCR beta V- and J-gene trimming.

The CDR3 extends over 15 amino acids. With 5 bases clipped from V and 4 bases from J, the junction kept 6 bases outside the gene matches. Germline V gene sequence: CDR1 MNHNS, CDR2 SASEGT. The receptor was isolated from a woman aged 55-70 years in good health and CMV-seronegative. Sequenced sample: PBMCs. The rearrangement joins TRBV6-1 to TRBJ1-5, with TRBD1 matching 9 bases. The CDR3 sequence is CASSPIGTGNQPQHF. CDR3 coding DNA: TGTGCCAGCAGTCCCATCGGGACAGGGAATCAGCCCCAGCATTTT.